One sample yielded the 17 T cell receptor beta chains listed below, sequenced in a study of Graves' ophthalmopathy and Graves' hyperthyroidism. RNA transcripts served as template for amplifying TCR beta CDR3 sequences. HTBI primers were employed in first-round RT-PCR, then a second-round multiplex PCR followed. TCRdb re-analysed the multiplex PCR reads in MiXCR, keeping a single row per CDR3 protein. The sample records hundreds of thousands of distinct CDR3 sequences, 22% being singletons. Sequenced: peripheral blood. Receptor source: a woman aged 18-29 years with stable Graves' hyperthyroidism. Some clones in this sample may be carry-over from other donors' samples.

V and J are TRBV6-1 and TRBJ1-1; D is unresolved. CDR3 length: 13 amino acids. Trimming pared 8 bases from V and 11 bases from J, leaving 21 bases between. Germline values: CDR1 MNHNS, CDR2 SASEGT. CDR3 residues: CASPFWSEICAFF. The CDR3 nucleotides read TGTGCCAGCCCTTTTTGGAGTGAAATCTGTGCTTTCTTT.

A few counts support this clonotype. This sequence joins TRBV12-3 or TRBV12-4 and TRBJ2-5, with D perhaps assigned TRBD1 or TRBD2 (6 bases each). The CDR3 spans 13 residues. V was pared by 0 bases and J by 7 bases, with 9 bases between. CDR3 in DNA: TGTGCCAGCAGTTTAGCGGAGGGGGGGACCCAGTACTTC. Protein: CASSLAEGGTQYF.

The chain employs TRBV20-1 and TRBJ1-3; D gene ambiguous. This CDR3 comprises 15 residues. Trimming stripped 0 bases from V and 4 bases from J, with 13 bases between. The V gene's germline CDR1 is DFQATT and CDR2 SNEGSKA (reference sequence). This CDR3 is CSAREVPAEGNTIYF. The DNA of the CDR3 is TGCAGTGCTAGAGAGGTGCCCGCCGAAGGAAACACCATATATTTT.

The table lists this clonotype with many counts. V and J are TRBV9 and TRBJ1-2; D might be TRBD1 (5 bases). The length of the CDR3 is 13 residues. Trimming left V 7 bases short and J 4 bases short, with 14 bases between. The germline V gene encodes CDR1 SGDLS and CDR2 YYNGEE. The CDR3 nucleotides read TGTGCCAGCGCCACCGGGACCCTCTATGGCTACACCTTC. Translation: CASATGTLYGYTF.

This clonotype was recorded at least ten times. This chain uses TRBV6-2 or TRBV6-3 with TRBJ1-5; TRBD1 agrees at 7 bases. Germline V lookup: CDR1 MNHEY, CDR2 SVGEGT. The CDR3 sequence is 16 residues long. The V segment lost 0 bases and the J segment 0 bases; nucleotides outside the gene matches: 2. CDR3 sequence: CASSYSDRDSNQPQHF. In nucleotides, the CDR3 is TGTGCCAGCAGTTACTCCGACAGGGATAGCAATCAGCCCCAGCATTTT.

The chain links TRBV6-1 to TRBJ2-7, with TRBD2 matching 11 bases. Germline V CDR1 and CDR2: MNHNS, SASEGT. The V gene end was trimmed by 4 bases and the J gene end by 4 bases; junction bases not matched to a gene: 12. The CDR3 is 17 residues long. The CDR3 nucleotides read TGTGCCAGCAGTGGGTATGAGGAGACTAGCGGGACTTACGAGCAGTACTTC. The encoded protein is CASSGYEETSGTYEQYF.

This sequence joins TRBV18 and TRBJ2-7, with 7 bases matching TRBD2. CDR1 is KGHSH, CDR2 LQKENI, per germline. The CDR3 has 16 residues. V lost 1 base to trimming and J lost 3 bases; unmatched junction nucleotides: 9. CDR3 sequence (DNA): TGTGCCAGCTCACCACGGAAAGCTGGGGGGGGCTACGAGCAGTACTTC. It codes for CASSPRKAGGGYEQYF.

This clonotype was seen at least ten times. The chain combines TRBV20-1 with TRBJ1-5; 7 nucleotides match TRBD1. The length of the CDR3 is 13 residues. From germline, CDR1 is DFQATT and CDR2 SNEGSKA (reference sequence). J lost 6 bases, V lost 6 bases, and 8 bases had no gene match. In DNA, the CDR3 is TGCAGTGCGGACGACAGGGTCAGTCAGCCCCAGCATTTT. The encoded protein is CSADDRVSQPQHF.

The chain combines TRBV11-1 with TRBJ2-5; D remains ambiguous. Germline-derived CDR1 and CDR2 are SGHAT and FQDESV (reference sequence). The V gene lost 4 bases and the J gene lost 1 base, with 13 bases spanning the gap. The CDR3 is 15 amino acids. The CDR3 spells CASSSIVGPQETQYF. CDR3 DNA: TGTGCCAGCAGCTCTATAGTCGGCCCCCAAGAGACCCAGTACTTC.

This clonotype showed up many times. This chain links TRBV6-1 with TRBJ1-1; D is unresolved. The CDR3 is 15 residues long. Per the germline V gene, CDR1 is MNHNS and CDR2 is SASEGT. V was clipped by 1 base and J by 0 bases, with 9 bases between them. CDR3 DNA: TGTGCCAGCAGTGAAGATGGACGGCTGAACACTGAAGCTTTCTTT. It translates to CASSEDGRLNTEAFF.

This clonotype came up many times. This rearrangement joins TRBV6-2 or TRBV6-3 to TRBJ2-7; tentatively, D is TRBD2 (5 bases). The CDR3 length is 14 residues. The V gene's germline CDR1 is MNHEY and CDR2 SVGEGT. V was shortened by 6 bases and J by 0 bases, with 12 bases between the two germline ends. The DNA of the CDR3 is TGTGCCAGCAGGCTCGGGGAGCACTCCTACGAGCAGTACTTC. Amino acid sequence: CASRLGEHSYEQYF.

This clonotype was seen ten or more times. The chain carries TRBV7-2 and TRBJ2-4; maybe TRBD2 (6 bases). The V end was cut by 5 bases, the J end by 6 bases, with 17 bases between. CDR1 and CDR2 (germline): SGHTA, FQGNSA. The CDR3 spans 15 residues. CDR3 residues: CASSPIAATRNIQYF. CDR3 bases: TGTGCCAGCAGCCCCATAGCGGCCACTAGAAACATTCAGTACTTC.

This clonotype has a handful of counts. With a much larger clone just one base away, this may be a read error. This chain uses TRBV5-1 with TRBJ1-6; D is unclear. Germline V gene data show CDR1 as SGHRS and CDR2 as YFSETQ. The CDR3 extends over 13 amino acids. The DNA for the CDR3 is TGCGCCAGCAGCTCCCGATCCGGTTCACACCTCCACTTT. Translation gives CASSSRSGSHLHF.

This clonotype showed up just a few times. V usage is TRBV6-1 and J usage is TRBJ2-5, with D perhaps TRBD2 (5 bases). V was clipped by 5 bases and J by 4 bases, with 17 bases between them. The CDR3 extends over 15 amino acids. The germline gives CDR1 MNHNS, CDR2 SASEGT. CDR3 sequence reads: CASSQTPGMGETQYF. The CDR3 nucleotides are TGTGCCAGCAGTCAAACTCCGGGGATGGGAGAGACCCAGTACTTC.

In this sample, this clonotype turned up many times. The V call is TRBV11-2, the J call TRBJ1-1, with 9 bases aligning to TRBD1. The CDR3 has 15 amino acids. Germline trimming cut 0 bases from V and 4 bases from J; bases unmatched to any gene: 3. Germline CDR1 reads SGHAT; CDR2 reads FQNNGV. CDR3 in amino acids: CASSLEDRGTTEAFF. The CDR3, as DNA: TGTGCCAGCAGCTTAGAAGACAGGGGGACCACTGAAGCTTTCTTT.

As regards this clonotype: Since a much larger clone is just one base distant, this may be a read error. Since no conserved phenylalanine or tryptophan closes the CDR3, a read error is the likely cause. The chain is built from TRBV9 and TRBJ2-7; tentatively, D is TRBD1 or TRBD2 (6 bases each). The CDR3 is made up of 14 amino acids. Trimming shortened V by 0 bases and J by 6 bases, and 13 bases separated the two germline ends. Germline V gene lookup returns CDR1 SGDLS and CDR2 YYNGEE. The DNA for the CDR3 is TGTGCCAGCAGCGTAGAGGACGGGGGCGGCGAGCAGTACTAC. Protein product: CASSVEDGGGEQYY.

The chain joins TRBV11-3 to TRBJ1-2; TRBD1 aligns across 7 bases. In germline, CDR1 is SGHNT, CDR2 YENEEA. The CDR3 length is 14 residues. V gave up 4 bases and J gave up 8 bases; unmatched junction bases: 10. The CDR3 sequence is CASSSGQLARGYTF. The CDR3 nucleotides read TGTGCCAGCAGCTCGGGACAGCTGGCTCGGGGCTACACCTTC.